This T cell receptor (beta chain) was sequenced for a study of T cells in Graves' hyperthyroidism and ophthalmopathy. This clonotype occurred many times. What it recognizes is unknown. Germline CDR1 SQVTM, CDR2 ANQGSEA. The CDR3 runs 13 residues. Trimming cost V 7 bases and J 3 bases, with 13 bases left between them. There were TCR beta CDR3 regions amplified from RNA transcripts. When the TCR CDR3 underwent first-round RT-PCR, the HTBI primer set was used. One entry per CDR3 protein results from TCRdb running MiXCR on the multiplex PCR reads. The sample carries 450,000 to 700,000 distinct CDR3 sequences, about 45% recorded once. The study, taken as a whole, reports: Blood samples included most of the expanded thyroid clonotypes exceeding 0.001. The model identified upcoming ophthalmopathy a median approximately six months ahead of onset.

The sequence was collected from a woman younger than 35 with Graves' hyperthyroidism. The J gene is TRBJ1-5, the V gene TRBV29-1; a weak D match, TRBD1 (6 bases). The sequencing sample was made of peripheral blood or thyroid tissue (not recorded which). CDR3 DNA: TGCAGCGCCGCGCGGGGGGCCAATCAGCCCCAGCATTTT. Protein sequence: CSAARGANQPQHF.